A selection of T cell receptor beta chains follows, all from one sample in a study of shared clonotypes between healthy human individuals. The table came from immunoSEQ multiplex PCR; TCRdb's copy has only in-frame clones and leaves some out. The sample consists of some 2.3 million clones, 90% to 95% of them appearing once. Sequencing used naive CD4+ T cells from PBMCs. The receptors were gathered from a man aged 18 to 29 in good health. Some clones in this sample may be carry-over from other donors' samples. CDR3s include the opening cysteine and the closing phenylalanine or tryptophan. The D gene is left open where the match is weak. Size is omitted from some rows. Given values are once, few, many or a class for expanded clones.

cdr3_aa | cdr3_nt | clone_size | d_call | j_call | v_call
CASSPSASYGYTF | TGTGCCAGCAGCCCCTCGGCTAGTTATGGCTACACCTTC | - | - | TRBJ1-2 | TRBV7-3
CAISESWVGTEAFF | TGTGCCATCAGTGAGTCGTGGGTGGGCACTGAAGCTTTCTTT | few | - | TRBJ1-1 | TRBV10-3
CAAGARTVWVNEQFF | TGTGCCGCCGGGGCGAGGACTGTCTGGGTCAATGAGCAGTTCTTC | - | - | TRBJ2-1 | TRBV9
CASRKTDTQYF | TGTGCCAGCAGGAAAACGGATACGCAGTATTTT | - | - | TRBJ2-3 | TRBV6-1
CATSRGTSSYEQYF | TGTGCCACCAGCAGAGGTACCAGCTCCTACGAGCAGTACTTC | - | - | TRBJ2-7 | TRBV15
CASSKALALPYEQYF | TGTGCCAGCAGCAAAGCGCTAGCGCTCCCCTACGAGCAGTACTTC | - | - | TRBJ2-7 | TRBV21-1
CASSLAGGNEQFF | TGTGCCAGCAGCTTAGCGGGGGGGAATGAGCAGTTCTTC | - | TRBD2 | TRBJ2-1 | TRBV7-7
CASSPRTPPNEKLFF | TGCGCCAGCAGCCCCCGGACCCCTCCCAATGAAAAACTGTTTTTT | - | - | TRBJ1-4 | TRBV5-1
CASSGGRGNTGELFF | TGTGCCAGCAGTGGGGGACGGGGGAACACCGGGGAGCTGTTTTTT | - | - | TRBJ2-2 | TRBV2
CAWSVFKGVAAGQETQYF | TGTGCCTGGAGTGTATTTAAGGGGGTCGCGGCGGGGCAAGAGACCCAGTACTTC | - | - | TRBJ2-5 | TRBV30
CASSEGAGGYGYTF | TGTGCCAGCAGCGAAGGTGCAGGGGGCTATGGCTACACCTTC | - | TRBD1 | TRBJ1-2 | TRBV2
CASSLDGSYQPQHF | TGCGCCAGCAGCTTGGACGGATCCTATCAGCCCCAGCATTTT | - | - | TRBJ1-5 | TRBV5-1
CASSPQRDFNEQFF | TGTGCCAGCTCACCACAGAGGGATTTCAATGAGCAGTTCTTC | - | - | TRBJ2-1 | TRBV18
CASSIGGGTYEQYF | TGTGCCAGTAGTATAGGCGGAGGAACCTACGAGCAGTACTTC | - | - | TRBJ2-7 | TRBV19
CASSFMSGTYEEQFF | TGCGCCAGCAGCTTCATGAGCGGGACTTACGAGGAGCAGTTCTTC | once | TRBD2 | TRBJ2-1 | TRBV5-1